The following is a T cell receptor beta chain sequence with its context. Its antigen is not known. This sample stems from a study of CD4 T cell repertoires in COVID-19. Whole-study results and caveats: SARS-CoV and/or HKU1 spike cultures shared between roughly 6 and 28% of SARS-CoV-2 clonotypes.

This CDR3 spans 15 amino acids. From germline, CDR1 is SGHAT and CDR2 FQNNGV. The V end lost 3 bases, the J end lost 3 bases, and 13 bases lay between the germline ends. Measured with immunoSEQ multiplex PCR; TCRdb has only the in-frame clones, and not every one. The table shows approximately 75,000 clones, with about 80% occurring only once. Sequences were derived from CD4+ T cells from peripheral blood, sampled after recovery from COVID-19. The receptor was derived from a human donor who had COVID-19. The rearrangement links TRBV11-2 to TRBJ2-3, with D tentatively TRBD1 (6 bases). The CDR3 nucleotides are TGTGCCAGCAGCTTCACGGACAGCCCGACAGATACGCAGTATTTT. Its protein product is CASSFTDSPTDTQYF.